Sequencing of this T cell receptor (beta chain) was carried out in a study of immune evolution from preneoplasia to lung adenocarcinoma. Sequenced by immunoSEQ multiplex PCR; TCRdb stores in-frame clones only, minus some. The table lists thousands of clones, approximately 79% of them singletons, with approximately 3.5% in the top ten. There are 15 residues in the CDR3. The trim removed 2 bases at V and 9 bases at J, leaving 6 bases unmatched. CDR1 and CDR2 (germline): SGHRS, YFSETQ. The TCR originated in a person between 60 and 69 years old with lung adenocarcinoma. The gene calls are TRBV5-1 and TRBJ2-1, with 12 bases matching TRBD2. The sequenced sample consisted of FFPE invasive lung adenocarcinoma tissue. DNA for the CDR3: TGCGCCAGCAGCTTCCTAGCGGGAGGGCAGGCTGAGCAGTTCTTC. It is translated as CASSFLAGGQAEQFF.